This T cell receptor beta chain was sequenced for a study of Graves' ophthalmopathy and Graves' hyperthyroidism. Findings of the study overall: Ophthalmopathy progression predictions by the model showed nearly 75% specificity and 70.59% sensitivity.

Only newly diagnosed hyperthyroidism patients aged 18 to 65, with under 2 months' duration, were enrolled. This clonotype showed up just a few times. Its antigen is not known. TCR beta CDR3 amplification used RNA transcripts. Second-round multiplex PCR followed a first-round RT-PCR using HTBI primers. Using its own MiXCR run on the multiplex PCR reads, TCRdb lists one record per CDR3 protein. The data hold around 1,200,000 distinct CDR3 sequences, with less than 45% observed a single time. Germline V CDR1 and CDR2: SEHNR, FQNEAQ (reference sequence). This CDR3 has 14 amino acids. Unmatched junction bases numbered 4, after V lost 3 bases and J lost 9 bases.

The specimen was peripheral blood or thyroid tissue (not recorded which). The origin of this receptor is an adult man with Graves' hyperthyroidism. The chain combines TRBV7-9 with TRBJ2-7, with TRBD2 identical over 14 bases. CDR3 loop: CASSLGLAGAGQYF. The CDR3 DNA sequence: TGTGCCAGCAGCTTGGGACTAGCGGGAGCCGGGCAGTACTTC.